This passage covers 26 T cell receptor beta chains from one sample sequenced in a study of T cell responses to AZD1222 COVID-19 vaccine. Libraries were prepared by immunoSEQ multiplex PCR; TCRdb keeps only in-frame clonotypes and omits some of them. The profile shows 120,000 to 150,000 clones, about 90% of them singletons. The source was peripheral blood, collected on day 0 of AZD1222 vaccination. Receptor source: an adult in good health.

This clone appeared a single time. The CDR3 nucleotides are TGCGCCAGCAGCTTGGCCAGCGGGAGGACAGATACGCAGTATTTT. As protein: CASSLASGRTDTQYF. The V and J genes are TRBV5-1 and TRBJ2-3; the match to TRBD2 covers 9 bases. From germline, CDR1 is SGHRS and CDR2 YFSETQ. V dropped 0 bases and J dropped 3; count of bases not matched to a gene: 2. CDR3 length: 15 residues.

This clone was recorded once. The gene calls are TRBV11-3 and TRBJ1-1; maybe TRBD1 (5 bases). There are 14 residues in the CDR3. Germline values: CDR1 SGHNT, CDR2 YENEEA. Trimming took off 5 bases at V and 0 bases at J, with 10 bases between the two ends. The CDR3 nucleotides are TGTGCCAGCAGCGAGGGGAGAGTGAACACTGAAGCTTTCTTT. Its protein is CASSEGRVNTEAFF.

This clone was observed a handful of times. This chain links TRBV6-5 with TRBJ2-7; D is undetermined. The CDR3 spans 15 residues. V was clipped by 3 bases and J by 0 bases, with 12 bases between them. Germline lookup yields CDR1 MNHEY and CDR2 SVGAGI. The CDR3, as DNA: TGTGCCAGCAGTTATCGGGCACCGAGCTCCTACGAGCAGTACTTC. It encodes CASSYRAPSSYEQYF.

The chain has TRBV7-8 and TRBJ2-7, with unresolved D. With 4 bases removed from V and 0 bases from J, the gap between germline ends came to 13 bases. Germline lookup yields CDR1 SGHVS and CDR2 FQNEAQ. The CDR3 loop spans 15 amino acids. The CDR3 here is CASSSRGAASYEQYF. The CDR3 DNA reads TGTGCCAGCAGCTCTAGAGGCGCAGCCTCCTACGAGCAGTACTTC.

This rearrangement joins TRBV6-5 to TRBJ2-3, with TRBD1 identical over 8 bases. The CDR3 is 16 residues long. Germline values: CDR1 MNHEY, CDR2 SVGAGI. With 4 bases clipped from V and 2 bases from J, the junction kept 8 bases outside the gene matches. CDR3 nucleotide sequence: TGTGCCAGCAGTTCGGACAGGGAATGGTTCACAGATACGCAGTATTTT. Translation gives CASSSDREWFTDTQYF.

The count of this clone is one. The CDR3 here is CASSEFLLAGNTQYF. CDR3 DNA sequence: TGTGCCAGCAGTGAATTCCTCCTAGCGGGTAATACGCAGTATTTT. This rearrangement joins TRBV6-4 to TRBJ2-3, with 8 bases fitting TRBD2. Trimming removed 3 bases from V and 7 bases from J; junction bases left unmatched: 9. The CDR3 has 15 residues. Germline V lookup: CDR1 MRHNA, CDR2 SNTAGT.

The V and J genes are TRBV6-6 and TRBJ1-1; TRBD1 might be the D (5 bases). The CDR3 contains 13 residues. Trimming pared 10 bases from V and 0 bases from J, leaving 12 bases between. The germline CDR1 and CDR2 sequences are MNHNY and SVGAGI (reference sequence). CDR3 coding DNA: TGTGCCACCGCGGGGCACATGAACACTGAAGCTTTCTTT. Its protein is CATAGHMNTEAFF.

This clone has a handful of counts. The chain links TRBV30 to TRBJ2-7; D is perhaps TRBD2 (7 bases). The CDR3 contains 14 residues. Per the germline V gene, CDR1 is GTSNPN and CDR2 is SVGIG (reference sequence). Trimming took 3 bases from V and 3 from J, leaving 15 bases between them. The CDR3 region is CAWRATGGRYEQYF. CDR3 in DNA: TGTGCCTGGAGGGCCACGGGGGGCCGCTACGAGCAGTACTTC.

V gene TRBV6-1 combines with J gene TRBJ1-6, with 7 bases that match TRBD1. The germline V gene has CDR1 MNHNS and CDR2 SASEGT. CDR3 size: 17 residues. Unmatched junction bases numbered 4, after V lost 2 bases and J lost 0 bases. The CDR3 reads CASSERAGGSYNSPLHF. The CDR3 DNA sequence: TGTGCCAGCAGTGAAAGGGCAGGGGGCTCCTATAATTCACCCCTCCACTTT.

V gene TRBV19 combines with J gene TRBJ1-4; D not resolved. The germline V gene encodes CDR1 LNHDA and CDR2 SQIVND (reference sequence). V gave up 4 bases and J gave up 0 bases, with 9 bases separating them. CDR3 length: 15 amino acids. CDR3 loop: CASSNGPATNEKLFF. In DNA, the CDR3 is TGTGCCAGTAGTAACGGGCCCGCAACTAATGAAAAACTGTTTTTT.

The V and J genes are TRBV27 and TRBJ2-7; either TRBD1 or TRBD2 may supply D (5 bases each). The CDR3 is 16 residues long. Germline CDR1 is MNHEY and CDR2 is SMNVEV (reference sequence). With 2 bases removed from V and 1 base from J, the gap between germline ends came to 15 bases. CDR3 nucleotide sequence: TGTGCCAGCAGTTTAAGGGGTCCCCCGGGGTCCTACGAGCAGTACTTC. Translation: CASSLRGPPGSYEQYF.

The gene calls are TRBV6-2 or TRBV6-3 and TRBJ2-5; unclear D gene. V was pared by 2 bases and J by 3 bases, with 7 bases between. This CDR3 spans 13 amino acids. Germline CDR1 reads MNHEY; CDR2 reads SVGEGT. CDR3 DNA sequence: TGTGCCAGCAGTTACAACAGCAAAGAGACCCAGTACTTC. This gives the protein CASSYNSKETQYF.

The rearrangement links TRBV19 to TRBJ1-5, with D tentatively TRBD1 (5 bases). The CDR3 covers 12 residues. With 7 bases removed from V and 5 bases from J, the gap between germline ends came to 9 bases. Per germline, CDR1 LNHDA and CDR2 SQIVND (reference sequence). The CDR3 DNA sequence: TGTGCCAGTAAAGGGGATTATCAGCCCCAGCATTTT. Residues: CASKGDYQPQHF.

The table lists this clone with a few counts. V is TRBV2 and J is TRBJ2-1; 12 nucleotides agree with TRBD2. The CDR3 runs to 15 residues. CDR1 and CDR2 from the germline V gene are SNHLY and FYNNEI. V lost 5 bases and J lost 6; bases outside the gene matches: 5. CDR3 DNA sequence: TGTGCCAGCAGTCTACTAGCGGGAGGAGGCAATGAGCAGTTCTTC. Its protein product is CASSLLAGGGNEQFF. The full variable domain, completed using reference TRBV2 and TRBJ2-1, is EPEVTQTPSHQVTQMGQEVILRCVPISNHLYFYWYRQILGQKVEFLVSFYNNEISEKSEIFDDQFSVERPDGSNFTLKIRSTKLEDSAMYFCASSLLAGGGNEQFFGPGTRLTVL.

The rearrangement uses TRBV13 and TRBJ2-3, with 12 bases matching TRBD1. This CDR3 has 16 residues. Trimming cost V 5 bases and J 5 bases; bases outside gene matches: 8. Per germline, CDR1 PRHDT and CDR2 FYEKMQ (reference sequence). The CDR3 loop reads CASSGGTGGALDTQYF. The CDR3 coding sequence is TGTGCCAGCAGCGGAGGGACAGGGGGCGCCTTAGATACGCAGTATTTT.

The V gene is TRBV9, the J gene TRBJ1-1, with unresolved D. Looked up from germline, CDR1 is SGDLS and CDR2 is YYNGEE. The CDR3 is 15 residues long. V shed 0 bases and J shed 1 base, with 10 bases lying between them. The CDR3 region has the DNA TGTGCCAGCAGCGTAGGGTCATGGGGGAACACTGAAGCTTTCTTT. This encodes CASSVGSWGNTEAFF.

The rearrangement links TRBV30 to TRBJ1-5; D may be TRBD1 (6 bases). V was trimmed by 2 bases and J by 9 bases, leaving 17 bases between them. This CDR3 is built from 14 residues. Germline assignment: CDR1 GTSNPN and CDR2 SVGIG (reference sequence). In DNA, the CDR3 is TGTGCCTGGAGTTCCGTAATCGGAGGGGGGCCCCAGCATTTT. It translates to CAWSSVIGGGPQHF.

The rearrangement joins TRBV18 to TRBJ1-1; a possible D gene is TRBD1 (5 bases). Germline CDR1 KGHSH, CDR2 LQKENI. V lost 6 bases to trimming and J lost 0 bases, with 11 bases between them. The CDR3 contains 14 residues. The CDR3 DNA is TGTGCCAGCTCGTCCGACAGACTGAACACTGAAGCTTTCTTT. Translated, it gives CASSSDRLNTEAFF.

This clone was seen only a few times. CDR3 residues: CATSNRQTEAFF. The CDR3 coding sequence is TGTGCCACCAGCAATCGACAGACTGAAGCTTTCTTT. The chain uses TRBV15 and TRBJ1-1, with D possibly matching TRBD1 (5 bases). Trimming removed 4 bases from V and 5 bases from J, with 8 bases in between. Germline V gene lookup returns CDR1 LNHNV and CDR2 YYDKDF (reference sequence). CDR3 length equals 12 residues.

J is TRBJ2-7 and V is TRBV7-9, with TRBD2 as a possible D gene (5 bases). The germline CDR1 and CDR2 sequences are SEHNR and FQNEAQ (reference sequence). V lost 1 base and J lost 2, with 9 bases in between. The CDR3 spans 14 residues. The CDR3 sequence is CASSLGGRAYEQYF. In DNA, the CDR3 is TGTGCCAGCAGCTTAGGCGGGCGCGCCTACGAGCAGTACTTC. Full variable domain (outside the CDR3, taken from reference TRBV7-9 and TRBJ2-7): DTGVSQNPRHKITKRGQNVTFRCDPISEHNRLYWYRQTLGQGPEFLTYFQNEAQLEKSRLLSDRFSAERPKGSFSTLEIQRTEQGDSAMYLCASSLGGRAYEQYFGPGTRLTVT.

V is TRBV5-8 and J is TRBJ2-5, with D possibly TRBD2 on 6 matching bases. This CDR3 contains 15 residues. Germline V gene sequence: CDR1 SGHTS, CDR2 YDEGEE. V dropped 6 bases and J dropped 5 bases, with 20 bases sitting between them. The CDR3 protein is CASTAWRGTGETQYF. CDR3 bases: TGTGCCAGCACTGCCTGGAGGGGAACGGGGGAGACCCAGTACTTC.

The rearrangement links TRBV18 to TRBJ1-1; D ambiguous. The CDR3 consists of 13 residues. Trimming stripped 3 bases from V and 1 base from J, with 6 bases between. CDR1 and CDR2 from the germline V gene are KGHSH and LQKENI. The CDR3 sequence is CASSPNGNTEAFF. In DNA, the CDR3 is TGTGCCAGCTCACCGAACGGGAACACTGAAGCTTTCTTT.

The V call is TRBV7-2, the J call TRBJ1-2; D is unresolved. The CDR3 runs 13 residues. Germline CDR1 and CDR2: SGHTA and FQGNSA. Trimming left V 2 bases short and J 0 bases short, with 4 bases between. The CDR3 here is CASSLQTNYGYTF. The CDR3 region has the DNA TGTGCCAGCAGCTTACAGACTAACTATGGCTACACCTTC.

Judged by abundance, this clone is medium-sized. The V gene is TRBV27, the J gene TRBJ2-1; D perhaps matches TRBD2 (7 bases). CDR3 length: 18 amino acids. Germline lookup yields CDR1 MNHEY and CDR2 SMNVEV (reference sequence). V was shortened by 5 bases and J by 6 bases, with 26 bases between the two germline ends. CDR3 protein: CASSPSRGRGVMGNEQFF. The CDR3 DNA reads as TGTGCCAGCAGTCCCAGTAGGGGGAGGGGAGTAATGGGCAATGAGCAGTTCTTC.

The V and J genes are TRBV3-1 (or the pseudogene TRBV3-2) and TRBJ2-5, with TRBD1 as a possible D gene (6 bases). Trimming left V 4 bases short and J 5 bases short, with 11 bases between. The CDR3 is 13 residues long. Germline V gene lookup returns CDR1 LGHDT and CDR2 YNNKEL (reference sequence). CDR3 loop: CASSPSGVETQYF. CDR3 sequence (DNA): TGTGCCAGCAGCCCTTCAGGGGTGGAGACCCAGTACTTC.

V is TRBV30 and J is TRBJ1-6; a weak D match, TRBD1 (6 bases). The CDR3 is 16 residues long. The V gene lost 3 bases and the J gene lost 7 bases, with 19 bases spanning the gap. Germline assignment: CDR1 GTSNPN and CDR2 SVGIG (reference sequence). The CDR3: CAWRFSGGARNSPLHF. In DNA, the CDR3 is TGTGCCTGGAGATTTTCGGGGGGCGCGCGGAATTCACCCCTCCACTTT.